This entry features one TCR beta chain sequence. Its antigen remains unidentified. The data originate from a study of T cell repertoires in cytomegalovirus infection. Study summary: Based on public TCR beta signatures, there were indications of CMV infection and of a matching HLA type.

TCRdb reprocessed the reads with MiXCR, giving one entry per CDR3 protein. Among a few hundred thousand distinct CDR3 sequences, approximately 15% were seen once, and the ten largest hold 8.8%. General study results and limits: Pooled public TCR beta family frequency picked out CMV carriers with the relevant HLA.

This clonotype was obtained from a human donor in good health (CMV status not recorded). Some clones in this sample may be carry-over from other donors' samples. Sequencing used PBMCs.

CDR3 coding DNA: TGTGCCAGCAAACCCGGGACTAGCGGGAGCTGGAACGAGCAGTACTTC. Translating it yields CASKPGTSGSWNEQYF. The V gene is TRBV12-3 or TRBV12-4, the J gene TRBJ2-7, with TRBD2 identical over 14 bases. The CDR3 totals 16 residues. J was trimmed by 5 bases and V by 7 bases; bases with no gene match: 10.